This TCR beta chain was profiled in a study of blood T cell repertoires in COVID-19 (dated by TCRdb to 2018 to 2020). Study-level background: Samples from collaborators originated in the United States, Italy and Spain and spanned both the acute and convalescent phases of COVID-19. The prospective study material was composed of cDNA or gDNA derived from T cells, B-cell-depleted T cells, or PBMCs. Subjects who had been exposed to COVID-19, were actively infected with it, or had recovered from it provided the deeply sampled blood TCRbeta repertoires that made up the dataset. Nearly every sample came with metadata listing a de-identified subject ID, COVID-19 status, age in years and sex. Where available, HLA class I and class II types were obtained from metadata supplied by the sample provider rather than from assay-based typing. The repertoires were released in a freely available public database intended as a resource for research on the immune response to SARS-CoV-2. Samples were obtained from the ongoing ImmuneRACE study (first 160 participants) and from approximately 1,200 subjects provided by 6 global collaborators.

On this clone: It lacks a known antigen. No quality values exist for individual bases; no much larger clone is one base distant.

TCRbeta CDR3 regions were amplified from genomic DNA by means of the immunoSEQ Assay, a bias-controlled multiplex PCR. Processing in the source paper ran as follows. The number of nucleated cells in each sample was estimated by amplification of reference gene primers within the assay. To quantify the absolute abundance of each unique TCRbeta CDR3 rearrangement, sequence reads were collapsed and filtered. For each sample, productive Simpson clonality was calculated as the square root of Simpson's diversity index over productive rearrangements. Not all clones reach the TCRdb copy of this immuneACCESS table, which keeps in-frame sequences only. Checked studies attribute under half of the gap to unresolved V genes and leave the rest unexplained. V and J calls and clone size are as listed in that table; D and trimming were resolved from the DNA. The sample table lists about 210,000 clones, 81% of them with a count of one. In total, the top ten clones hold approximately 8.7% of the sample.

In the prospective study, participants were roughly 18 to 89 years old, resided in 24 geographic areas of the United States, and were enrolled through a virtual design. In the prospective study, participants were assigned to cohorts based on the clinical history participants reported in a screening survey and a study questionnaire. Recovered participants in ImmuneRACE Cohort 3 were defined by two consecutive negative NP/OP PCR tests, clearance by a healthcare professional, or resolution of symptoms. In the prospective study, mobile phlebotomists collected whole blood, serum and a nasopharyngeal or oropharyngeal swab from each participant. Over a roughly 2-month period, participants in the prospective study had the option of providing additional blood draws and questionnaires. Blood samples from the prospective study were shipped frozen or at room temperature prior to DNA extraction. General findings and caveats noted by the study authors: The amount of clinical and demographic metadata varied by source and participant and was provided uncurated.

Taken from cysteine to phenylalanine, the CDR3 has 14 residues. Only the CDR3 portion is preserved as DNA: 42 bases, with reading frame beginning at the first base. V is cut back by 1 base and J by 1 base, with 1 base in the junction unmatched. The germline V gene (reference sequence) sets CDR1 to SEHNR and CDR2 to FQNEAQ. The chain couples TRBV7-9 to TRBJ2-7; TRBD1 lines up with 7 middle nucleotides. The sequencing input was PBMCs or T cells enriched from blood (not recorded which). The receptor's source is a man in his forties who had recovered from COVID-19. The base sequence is TGTGCCAGCAGCTTAGTGGACAGGTCCTACGAGCAGTACTTC. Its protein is CASSLVDRSYEQYF.